Shown below are 17 T cell receptor beta chains from a single sample sequenced in a study of cytomegalovirus exposure and HLA in healthy donors. With 60 Vbeta and 13 Jbeta primers, the PCR was carried out. Assay: immunoSEQ multiplex PCR; the TCRdb copy retains only in-frame clones and omits some. The data contain 81,000 or so clones, 70% to 85% of them singletons. The sample taken for sequencing was PBMCs. The origin of the receptors is a man aged 50 or older in good health and CMV-seropositive.

The CDR3, as DNA: TGTGCCAGCAGCTCCTTTTACTACGAGCAGTACTTC. Protein sequence: CASSSFYYEQYF. The rearrangement joins TRBV7-9 to TRBJ2-7; no clear D. Germline V CDR1 and CDR2: SEHNR, FQNEAQ (reference sequence). V shed 4 bases and J shed 3 bases, with 7 bases lying between them. The CDR3 covers 12 residues.

The CDR3 region is CASSLRGLDYEQYF. CDR3 nucleotides: TGTGCCAGCAGCTTGAGGGGACTAGACTACGAGCAGTACTTC. V and J are TRBV5-4 and TRBJ2-7; TRBD2 matches at 8 bases. Germline values: CDR1 SGHNT, CDR2 YYREEE (reference sequence). Trimming took 1 base from V and 3 from J; bases not matched to a gene: 3. This CDR3 spans 14 amino acids.

This chain connects TRBV5-1 to TRBJ2-7; 7 bases are shared with TRBD2. Per germline, CDR1 SGHRS and CDR2 YFSETQ. This CDR3 has 15 amino acids. Trimming cost V 4 bases and J 3 bases; bases outside gene matches: 10. CDR3: CASSRVVGGDYEQYF. For the CDR3, the DNA is TGCGCCAGCAGCCGCGTGGTGGGAGGGGACTACGAGCAGTACTTC.

A single count supports this clone. V gene TRBV4-2 combines with J gene TRBJ1-1; no clear D. Between the trimmed V and J ends, which lost 2 bases and 1 base, there was a span of 8 bases. In germline, CDR1 is LGHNA, CDR2 YNFKEQ. The CDR3 sequence is 14 residues long. In DNA, the CDR3 is TGTGCCAGCAGCCAATTTGAGAGGAACACTGAAGCTTTCTTT. Translating it yields CASSQFERNTEAFF.

The V gene is TRBV11-2, the J gene TRBJ2-1, with a possible D match to TRBD2 (6 bases). CDR3 size: 16 residues. V dropped 2 bases and J dropped 5 bases, with 16 bases sitting between them. Per germline, CDR1 SGHAT and CDR2 FQNNGV. This CDR3 reads CASSLLSSWGDNEQFF. The CDR3 DNA sequence: TGTGCCAGCAGCTTATTGTCTAGCTGGGGGGACAATGAGCAGTTCTTC.

A single count supports this clone. The rearrangement joins TRBV4-1 to TRBJ1-1; D is possibly TRBD1 (5 bases). The CDR3 consists of 13 residues. Germline CDR1 and CDR2: MGHRA and YSYEKL. Trimming took 2 bases from V and 5 from J, leaving 9 bases between them. The CDR3 spells CASSQTEGTEAFF. The CDR3 DNA reads as TGCGCCAGCAGCCAAACGGAGGGGACTGAAGCTTTCTTT.

The V call is TRBV30, the J call TRBJ1-1; D remains unclear. V lost 5 bases to trimming and J lost 1 base, with 8 bases between them. In germline, CDR1 is GTSNPN, CDR2 SVGIG (reference sequence). The CDR3 is 12 amino acids. The CDR3 loop is CAWVRKNTEAFF. The CDR3, as DNA: TGTGCCTGGGTCAGGAAGAACACTGAAGCTTTCTTT. The variable domain in full, with the rest retrieved from reference TRBV30 and TRBJ1-1, is SQTIHQWPATLVQPVGSPLSLECTVEGTSNPNLYWYRQAAGRGLQLLFYSVGIGQISSEVPQNLSASRPQDRQFILSSKKLLLSDSGFYLCAWVRKNTEAFFGQGTRLTVV.

The rearrangement links TRBV30 to TRBJ1-5, with D maybe TRBD1 (6 bases). This CDR3 region has 15 residues. V lost 2 bases, J lost 0 bases, and 11 bases lay in between. CDR1 GTSNPN and CDR2 SVGIG come from the germline V gene (reference sequence). The CDR3 DNA is TGTGCCTGGAGTCCGGGGGGCAGTAGCAATCAGCCCCAGCATTTT. Its translation is CAWSPGGSSNQPQHF.

The chain uses TRBV13 and TRBJ2-7, with D tentatively TRBD1 (6 bases). This CDR3 contains 14 residues. Germline CDR1 and CDR2: PRHDT and FYEKMQ (reference sequence). V was shortened by 5 bases and J by 3 bases, with 14 bases between the two germline ends. Here the CDR3 reads CASSPIGQRYEQYF. The CDR3 DNA is TGTGCCAGCAGCCCAATTGGACAGCGCTACGAGCAGTACTTC.

The V and J genes are TRBV7-3 and TRBJ1-6, with 9 nucleotides matching TRBD1. V lost 0 bases, J lost 9 bases, and 3 bases stayed unmatched. The CDR3 has 15 residues. From germline, CDR1 is SGHTA and CDR2 FQGTGA. The CDR3 region is CASSLTGQGGSPLHF. In DNA, the CDR3 is TGTGCCAGCAGCTTAACGGGACAGGGAGGTTCACCCCTCCACTTT.

About this clone itself: Compared with germline, one end of the junction differs, possibly owing to a read error. The genes are TRBV7-9 and TRBJ2-6; D perhaps matches TRBD1 (5 bases). Per germline, CDR1 SEHNR and CDR2 FQNEAQ (reference sequence). This CDR3 is 15 amino acids long. CDR3 in amino acids: CSSSSYSSGANGLTF. As DNA, the CDR3 is TGTTCCAGCAGCTCATACAGCTCTGGGGCCAACGGCCTGACTTTC.

The chain couples TRBV19 to TRBJ1-5; perhaps TRBD1 as D (6 bases). The CDR3 sequence is 14 residues long. The germline V and J ends were trimmed by 3 bases and 3 bases, with 9 bases remaining between them. The germline gives CDR1 LNHDA, CDR2 SQIVND (reference sequence). The CDR3 DNA sequence: TGTGCCAGTAGTATGACAGGCTACAATCAGCCCCAGCATTTT. It yields the protein CASSMTGYNQPQHF.

V and J are TRBV30 and TRBJ2-4; 8 nucleotides line up with TRBD1. Trimming at V came to 4 bases and at J to 12 bases, leaving 11 bases not matched to a gene. CDR1 is GTSNPN and CDR2 is SVGIG in the germline V gene (reference sequence). The CDR3 length is 13 residues. The CDR3 region has the DNA TGTGCCTGGACCCTGGGACAGGCGGGAAGTCAGTACTTC. Protein product: CAWTLGQAGSQYF.

This sequence joins TRBV7-3 and TRBJ1-2; TRBD1 is a possible D gene (6 bases). Germline V gene data show CDR1 as SGHTA and CDR2 as FQGTGA. Trimming cost V 5 bases and J 5 bases, with 12 bases left between them. There are 13 residues in the CDR3. The CDR3, as DNA: TGTGCCAGCAGCCTTGAAGGGGGTTATGGCTACACCTTC. Protein product: CASSLEGGYGYTF.

J is TRBJ2-5 and V is TRBV15, with a weak D call TRBD2 (5 bases). Trimming left V 1 base short and J 3 bases short, with 9 bases between. Germline CDR1 is LNHNV and CDR2 is YYDKDF (reference sequence). The CDR3 is made up of 14 amino acids. The CDR3 sequence is CATSRGGAEETQYF. The DNA for the CDR3 is TGTGCCACCAGCAGAGGGGGAGCGGAAGAGACCCAGTACTTC.

CDR3 region: CASSLVGLAGGSSYEQYF. CDR3 nucleotide sequence: TGCGCCAGCAGCTTGGTGGGACTAGCGGGAGGGAGCAGCTACGAGCAGTACTTC. The genes are TRBV5-1 and TRBJ2-7; 16 nucleotides line up with TRBD2. The CDR3 is made up of 18 amino acids. The junction had 6 bases not matched to a gene; V was cut back by 0 bases and J by 3 bases. The germline CDR1 and CDR2 sequences are SGHRS and YFSETQ.

This clone was recorded a few times. The gene calls are TRBV7-6 and TRBJ2-7; tentatively, D is TRBD2 (6 bases). V was pared by 3 bases and J by 4 bases, with 10 bases between. The CDR3 is made up of 13 amino acids. Germline lookup yields CDR1 SGHVS and CDR2 FNYEAQ. The CDR3 reads CASSLRGEYEQYF. CDR3 sequence (DNA): TGTGCCAGCAGCTTGCGGGGAGAATACGAGCAGTACTTC.